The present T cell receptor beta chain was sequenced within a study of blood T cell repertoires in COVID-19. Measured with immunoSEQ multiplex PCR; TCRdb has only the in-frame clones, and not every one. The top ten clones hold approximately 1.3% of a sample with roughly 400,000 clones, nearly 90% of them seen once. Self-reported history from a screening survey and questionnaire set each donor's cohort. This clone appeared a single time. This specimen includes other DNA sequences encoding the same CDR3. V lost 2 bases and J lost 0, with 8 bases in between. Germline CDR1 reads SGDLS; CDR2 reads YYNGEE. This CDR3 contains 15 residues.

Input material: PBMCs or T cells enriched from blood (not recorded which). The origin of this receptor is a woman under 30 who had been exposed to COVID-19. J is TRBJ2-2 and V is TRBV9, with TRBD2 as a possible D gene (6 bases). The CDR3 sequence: CASSVGTANTGELFF. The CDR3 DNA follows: TGTGCCAGCAGCGTCGGGACTGCGAACACCGGGGAGCTGTTTTTT.